This T cell receptor (beta chain) was captured by sequencing in a study of cytotoxic CD8 clonotypes in ibrutinib-treated CLL. Cryopreserved PBMCs yielded about 2.1 micrograms of genomic DNA for TCR beta libraries. Regarding the study as a whole: At progression, clonality fell back toward baseline after rising at ibrutinib response. Sampling times (in sustained-remission versus progressing patients) were not the same. Few clonotypes were public, and these shrank or held steady under treatment.

With 8 bases removed from V and 8 bases from J, the gap between germline ends came to 5 bases. Germline-derived CDR1 and CDR2 are SGHRS and YFSETQ. This CDR3 is 9 amino acids long. About this clone itself: Its antigen remains unknown.

Data came from immunoSEQ multiplex PCR; TCRdb stores just in-frame clones and leaves some out. Among about 330,000 clones listed, roughly 70% were seen once. The chain has TRBV5-1 and TRBJ2-1, with unresolved D. The origin of this receptor is a human donor with chronic lymphocytic leukemia. Material: PBMCs, obtained after 36 months of ibrutinib treatment. The CDR3 DNA reads TGCGCCAGGAGCGATGAGCAGTTCTTC. The encoded protein is CARSDEQFF.